The source of this T cell receptor (beta chain) is a study of blood T cell dynamics during melanoma immunotherapy. Sequencing used immunoSEQ multiplex PCR; TCRdb keeps in-frame clones, though not all of them. The sample has about 10,000 clones, 88% seen once; the top ten hold less than 5%. Trimming stripped 5 bases from V and 3 bases from J, with 15 bases between. The length of the CDR3 is 15 residues. Germline CDR1 SGHTA, CDR2 FQGTGA. Documented time point: week 3, after first cycle of checkpoint inhibitor. The TCR was taken from a human donor with melanoma. The rearrangement joins TRBV7-3 to TRBJ2-3; D not certain. Sequencing used blood, obtained from a patient treated with checkpoint blockade. Here the CDR3 DNA reads TGTGCCAGCAGCCCGGAAGGACGTCTTACAGATACGCAGTATTTT. This sequence encodes CASSPEGRLTDTQYF.